The 21 T cell receptor beta chains below all came from one sample that was sequenced in a study of blood T cell repertoires in COVID-19. The protocol was immunoSEQ multiplex PCR, while the TCRdb copy is restricted to in-frame clones and leaves out a portion. The repertoire holds about 180,000 clones, with 80% to 90% as singletons. Sequenced sample: peripheral blood. The receptors derive from a human donor with active or convalescent COVID-19. The donor label of this sample is uncertain.

The genes are TRBV29-1 and TRBJ2-1; 11 nucleotides align to TRBD1. Germline V CDR1 and CDR2: SQVTM, ANQGSEA. The CDR3 is made up of 17 amino acids. V lost 1 base and J lost 1; bases outside the gene matches: 6. CDR3 bases: TGCAGCGTTGAAGGGACAGGGGGCTCTTCGTCCTACAATGAGCAGTTCTTC. Its translation: CSVEGTGGSSSYNEQFF.

J is TRBJ2-7 and V is TRBV29-1; no definite D call. Trimming left V 4 bases short and J 6 bases short, with 16 bases between. Germline V CDR1 and CDR2: SQVTM, ANQGSEA. The CDR3 runs to 13 residues. The CDR3 region is CSVGVRISGEQYF. CDR3 DNA sequence: TGCAGCGTTGGGGTCCGGATTTCAGGCGAGCAGTACTTC.

DNA of the CDR3: TGTGCCAGCAGCGGGGGGACTAGCGGGACCCACAATGAGCAGTTCTTC. It yields the protein CASSGGTSGTHNEQFF. The chain has TRBV21-1 and TRBJ2-1; the DNA was not used to check the table's D call, TRBD2. TRBV21-1 is classified as a pseudogene. The CDR3 length is 16 residues.

As concerns this clone: Compared with germline, one end of the junction differs, possibly owing to a read error. The rearrangement links TRBV9 to TRBJ1-4; D perhaps matches TRBD1 (5 bases). This CDR3 is 14 amino acids long. Germline lookup yields CDR1 SGDLS and CDR2 YYNGEE. CDR3 in amino acids: CASSVGGRSENLFF. In DNA, the CDR3 is TGTGCCAGCAGCGTAGGGGGCCGTAGTGAAAACCTGTTTTTT.

The V gene is TRBV18, the J gene TRBJ2-3, with TRBD2 matching over 15 bases. There are 18 residues in the CDR3. Per germline, CDR1 KGHSH and CDR2 LQKENI. Germline trimming cut 3 bases from V and 1 base from J; bases unmatched to any gene: 5. The CDR3, as DNA: TGTGCCAGCTCACCGGGGACTAGCGGGAGGTTCCGCACAGATACGCAGTATTTT. Translated: CASSPGTSGRFRTDTQYF.

The chain combines TRBV7-9 with TRBJ1-2; D unclear. Between the trimmed V and J ends, which lost 5 bases and 2 bases, there was a span of 9 bases. Germline loops: CDR1 SEHNR, CDR2 FQNEAQ (reference sequence). The CDR3 has 13 residues. The CDR3 sequence: CASSPDKNYGYTF. The CDR3 DNA is TGTGCCAGCAGCCCTGACAAGAACTATGGCTACACCTTC.

This chain joins TRBV4-2 and TRBJ1-1, with TRBD1 matching over 8 bases. Germline CDR1 and CDR2: LGHNA and YNFKEQ. This CDR3 is built from 13 residues. Trimming took 7 bases from V and 5 from J; bases not matched to a gene: 6. DNA of the CDR3: TGTGCCAGCACCAGAACAGGGGGGACTGAAGCTTTCTTT. Translation gives CASTRTGGTEAFF.

The chain employs TRBV7-8 and TRBJ1-5, with TRBD1 matching over 10 bases. Trimming removed 4 bases from V and 4 bases from J; junction bases left unmatched: 1. CDR1 is SGHVS, CDR2 FQNEAQ, per germline. This CDR3 contains 14 residues. CDR3: CASSSDRGNQPQHF. DNA of the CDR3: TGTGCCAGCAGCTCGGACAGGGGGAATCAGCCCCAGCATTTT.

The chain combines TRBV19 with TRBJ2-3; D is ambiguous. Germline V lookup: CDR1 LNHDA, CDR2 SQIVND (reference sequence). V shed 4 bases and J shed 6 bases, with 5 bases lying between them. The CDR3 spans 11 residues. CDR3 in amino acids: CASSTTDTQYF. The CDR3 bases are TGTGCCAGTAGTACTACCGATACGCAGTATTTT. Full variable domain (missing parts from reference TRBV19 and TRBJ2-3): DGGITQSPKYLFRKEGQNVTLSCEQNLNHDAMYWYRQDPGQGLRLIYYSQIVNDFQKGDIAEGYSVSREKKESFPLTVTSAQKNPTAFYLCASSTTDTQYFGPGTRLTVL.

The chain has TRBV7-8 and TRBJ2-2, with 9 bases that match TRBD1. The germline V gene encodes CDR1 SGHVS and CDR2 FQNEAQ. The V segment lost 4 bases and the J segment 9 bases; nucleotides outside the gene matches: 9. The CDR3 has 15 amino acids. The CDR3 loop is CASSSPGQGKRELFF. In DNA, the CDR3 is TGTGCCAGCAGCTCACCGGGACAGGGTAAAAGGGAGCTGTTTTTT.

The chain couples TRBV6-2 or TRBV6-3 to TRBJ2-7; TRBD2 aligns across 8 bases. J lost 1 base, V lost 2 bases, and 4 bases had no gene match. Per germline, CDR1 MNHEY and CDR2 SVGEGT. CDR3 length equals 15 residues. CDR3 in amino acids: CASSYGGGRSYEQYF. CDR3 bases: TGTGCCAGCAGTTACGGCGGGGGGAGATCCTACGAGCAGTACTTC.

V gene TRBV19 combines with J gene TRBJ1-2; a possible D gene is TRBD1 (5 bases). Germline V gives CDR1 LNHDA, CDR2 SQIVND (reference sequence). This CDR3 comprises 15 residues. V was shortened by 4 bases and J by 2 bases, with 14 bases between the two germline ends. The CDR3 nucleotides read TGTGCCAGTAGTAGAGGGACCGCGGGGAACTATGGCTACACCTTC. Its translation is CASSRGTAGNYGYTF.

V is TRBV6-6 and J is TRBJ2-1; D not resolved. With 6 bases removed from V and 4 bases from J, the gap between germline ends came to 16 bases. Germline V gives CDR1 MNHNY, CDR2 SVGAGI (reference sequence). The CDR3 covers 15 residues. The CDR3 coding sequence is TGTGCCAGCAGGGTCGGCGGAGCAGTATACAATGAGCAGTTCTTC. Translation gives CASRVGGAVYNEQFF.

The V gene is TRBV5-4, the J gene TRBJ2-3, with 9 bases that match TRBD2. After removal of 9 bases from V and 6 bases from J, the junction contained 11 bases not matched to a gene. There are 14 residues in the CDR3. Germline V gene lookup returns CDR1 SGHNT and CDR2 YYREEE (reference sequence). The chain's CDR3 is CATQAGGLRDTQYF. CDR3 coding DNA: TGTGCCACTCAAGCGGGGGGCCTCCGGGATACGCAGTATTTT.

The V call is TRBV5-1, the J call TRBJ2-1, with 9 bases aligning to TRBD2. This CDR3 comprises 18 residues. V was clipped by 4 bases and J by 10 bases; unmatched bases: 21. Per the germline V gene, CDR1 is SGHRS and CDR2 is YFSETQ. CDR3 bases: TGCGCCAGCAGCCAAACCCCGCTGACTAGCGGAAAGGGGAGGGAGCAGTTCTTC. Protein sequence: CASSQTPLTSGKGREQFF.

This clone came up once. The CDR3 loop is CATGQGTNQPQHF. CDR3 DNA sequence: TGTGCCACCGGGCAGGGGACCAATCAGCCCCAGCATTTT. V gene TRBV6-6 combines with J gene TRBJ1-5; D possibly corresponds to TRBD1 (6 bases). The CDR3 extends over 13 amino acids. The V gene lost 10 bases and the J gene lost 3 bases, with 13 bases spanning the gap. Germline V gene lookup returns CDR1 MNHNY and CDR2 SVGAGI (reference sequence).

The rearrangement links TRBV11-2 to TRBJ1-2; 11 bases are a match to TRBD1. Germline lookup yields CDR1 SGHAT and CDR2 FQNNGV. The CDR3 has 14 residues. V was clipped by 5 bases and J by 7 bases; unmatched bases: 6. The CDR3 DNA reads TGTGCCAGCAGCCCTGGACAGGGGGCGCGTGGCTACACCTTC. Amino acids: CASSPGQGARGYTF.

The chain joins TRBV28 to TRBJ1-5; the match to TRBD1 covers 8 bases. V shed 6 bases and J 11 bases; nucleotides not matched to a gene: 9. This CDR3 region has 13 residues. CDR1 MDHEN and CDR2 SYDVKM come from the germline V gene. CDR3 DNA: TGTGCCAGCAGATACGGACAGGGTAGGGCCCAGCATTTT. Its protein product is CASRYGQGRAQHF.

The chain carries TRBV28 and TRBJ2-3, with TRBD2 matching over 11 bases. The CDR3 covers 16 residues. V lost 2 bases and J lost 2; bases outside the gene matches: 3. Germline V gene data show CDR1 as MDHEN and CDR2 as SYDVKM. CDR3 protein: CASSLTSGGHTDTQYF. The CDR3 DNA follows: TGTGCCAGCAGTTTAACTAGCGGGGGCCACACAGATACGCAGTATTTT. Filled out from reference TRBV28 and TRBJ2-3, the complete variable domain reads DVKVTQSSRYLVKRTGEKVFLECVQDMDHENMFWYRQDPGLGLRLIYFSYDVKMKEKGDIPEGYSVSREKKERFSLILESASTNQTSMYLCASSLTSGGHTDTQYFGPGTRLTVL.

The chain is built from TRBV24-1 and TRBJ2-5; 7 positions agree with TRBD1. The CDR3 loop spans 16 amino acids. The germline V gene has CDR1 KGHDR and CDR2 SFDVKD. Germline trimming cut 5 bases from V and 0 bases from J; bases unmatched to any gene: 8. In DNA, the CDR3 is TGTGCCACCAGTGCCGGGACAGCCCTTTACCAAGAGACCCAGTACTTC. Translation: CATSAGTALYQETQYF.

The chain joins TRBV5-1 to TRBJ2-3; possibly TRBD1 for D (6 bases). In germline, CDR1 is SGHRS, CDR2 YFSETQ. Trimming pared 0 bases from V and 1 base from J, leaving 9 bases between. The CDR3 runs to 15 residues. CDR3 sequence (DNA): TGCGCCAGCAGCTTGGGGGCAGGGGGCACAGATACGCAGTATTTT. This codes for CASSLGAGGTDTQYF.